Each of the 28 T cell receptor beta chains below was sequenced from the same sample in a study of patients and donors after allogeneic stem cell transplantation. TCRdb fed the RT-PCR reads into MiXCR, producing one record per CDR3 protein. The sample holds roughly 150,000 distinct CDR3 sequences, about 24% seen once. Sequencing input: blood, either unsorted or a sorted T cell fraction (not recorded which). These receptors all stem from a human donor who was either an allogeneic HSCT recipient or a stem cell or donor lymphocyte infusion donor (not recorded which). It is not recorded whose cells these are; they may come from a transplant donor.

The J gene is TRBJ2-3, the V gene TRBV7-3; D is unclear. Germline V lookup: CDR1 SGHTA, CDR2 FQGTGA. Trimming pared 5 bases from V and 0 bases from J, leaving 15 bases between. The CDR3 contains 16 residues. The CDR3 loop reads CASSPTDGGSTDTQYF. The DNA of the CDR3 is TGTGCCAGCAGCCCGACGGACGGTGGGAGCACAGATACGCAGTATTTT.

This chain links TRBV4-1 with TRBJ1-5; TRBD1 matches 7 bases. Unmatched junction bases numbered 9, after V lost 4 bases and J lost 3 bases. The germline gives CDR1 MGHRA, CDR2 YSYEKL. The CDR3 loop spans 16 amino acids. CDR3 coding DNA: TGCGCCAGCAGCCGATTACCGGGACAGACCAATCAGCCCCAGCATTTT. Translated: CASSRLPGQTNQPQHF.

This clonotype was seen a few times. V is TRBV12-3 or TRBV12-4 and J is TRBJ1-5, with D unclear. V was cut by 5 bases and J by 7 bases, with 27 bases left in between. The CDR3 consists of 18 residues. CDR3 in amino acids: CASSPSDYPASYGQPQHF. CDR3 bases: TGTGCCAGCAGTCCTTCAGACTACCCAGCGTCTTACGGACAGCCCCAGCATTTT.

The gene calls are TRBV12-3 or TRBV12-4 and TRBJ1-2; 7 bases are a match to TRBD1. The CDR3 is 14 residues long. Trimming removed 2 bases from V and 4 bases from J; junction bases left unmatched: 4. This CDR3 reads CASSLQTGSYGYTF. CDR3 DNA sequence: TGTGCCAGCAGTTTACAGACAGGGAGCTATGGCTACACCTTC.

This clonotype was seen more than once but under ten times. The rearrangement uses TRBV7-9 and TRBJ2-5; 9 bases are shared with TRBD2. V shed 1 base, J shed 2 bases, and the junction held 2 bases outside the gene matches. The CDR3 sequence is 15 residues long. Per germline, CDR1 SEHNR and CDR2 FQNEAQ (reference sequence). The CDR3 nucleotides read TGTGCCAGCAGCTTAGGGACTAGCGATCAAGAGACCCAGTACTTC. It specifies CASSLGTSDQETQYF.

This sequence joins TRBV20-1 and TRBJ2-1, with 12 bases identical to TRBD2. Trimming at V came to 5 bases and at J to 6 bases, leaving 11 bases not matched to a gene. This CDR3 contains 16 residues. Germline-derived CDR1 and CDR2 are DFQATT and SNEGSKA (reference sequence). The CDR3 DNA is TGCAGTGCTCTTTCTGGGACTAGCGGGTTATCCAATGAGCAGTTCTTC. It yields the protein CSALSGTSGLSNEQFF.

The V gene is TRBV29-1, the J gene TRBJ2-1; 9 nucleotides line up with TRBD2. The CDR3 is 12 residues long. Germline trimming cut 8 bases from V and 8 bases from J; bases unmatched to any gene: 7. Germline CDR1 is SQVTM and CDR2 is ANQGSEA. For the CDR3, the DNA is TGCAGCCACGGGACTAGCACCGATGAGCAGTTCTTC. This codes for CSHGTSTDEQFF.

The chain's CDR3 is CATSRELRGQVYEQYF. CDR3 coding DNA: TGTGCCACCAGCAGAGAACTCAGGGGGCAAGTTTACGAGCAGTACTTC. This chain links TRBV15 with TRBJ2-7, with TRBD1 matching 8 bases. V gave up 0 bases and J gave up 4 bases; unmatched junction bases: 8. CDR1 and CDR2 (germline): LNHNV, YYDKDF (reference sequence). The CDR3 extends over 16 amino acids. The entire variable domain, with the rest obtained from reference TRBV15 and TRBJ2-7, is as follows: DAMVIQNPRYQVTQFGKPVTLSCSQTLNHNVMYWYQQKSSQAPKLLFHYYDKDFNNEADTPDNFQSRRPNTSFCFLDIRSPGLGDTAMYLCATSRELRGQVYEQYFGPGTRLTVT.

J is TRBJ2-3 and V is TRBV20-1; 9 positions agree with TRBD2. The CDR3 runs 18 residues. CDR1 is DFQATT, CDR2 SNEGSKA, per germline (reference sequence). V trimming: 6 bases; J trimming: 1 base; junction bases outside the gene matches: 17. For the CDR3, the DNA is TGCAGTGCCGCGCAGACCGCGGGAGGGCCACGAGGCACAGATACGCAGTATTTT. Translated, it gives CSAAQTAGGPRGTDTQYF.

V gene TRBV20-1 combines with J gene TRBJ1-1, with unresolved D. This CDR3 has 12 residues. Trimming left V 5 bases short and J 1 base short, with 8 bases between. Germline CDR1 and CDR2: DFQATT and SNEGSKA (reference sequence). CDR3 protein: CSAPLGNTEAFF. The CDR3 coding sequence is TGCAGTGCTCCCTTAGGGAACACTGAAGCTTTCTTT.

The V call is TRBV9, the J call TRBJ2-1, with D hard to call. V was clipped by 1 base and J by 2 bases, with 4 bases between them. The germline CDR1 and CDR2 sequences are SGDLS and YYNGEE. CDR3 length: 13 residues. The CDR3 coding sequence is TGTGCCAGCAGCGTAAGGGCCTACAATGAGCAGTTCTTC. The encoded protein is CASSVRAYNEQFF. The entire variable domain, with the rest obtained from reference TRBV9 and TRBJ2-1, is as follows: DSGVTQTPKHLITATGQRVTLRCSPRSGDLSVYWYQQSLDQGLQFLIQYYNGEERAKGNILERFSAQQFPDLHSELNLSSLELGDSALYFCASSVRAYNEQFFGPGTRLTVL.

This clonotype was observed a few times. The rearrangement joins TRBV20-1 to TRBJ1-2; 8 nucleotides match TRBD1. The CDR3 is 12 amino acids. V shed 3 bases, J shed 6 bases, and the junction held 3 bases outside the gene matches. CDR1 and CDR2 (germline): DFQATT, SNEGSKA (reference sequence). The CDR3 spells CSASRQGNGYTF. CDR3 nucleotide sequence: TGCAGTGCTAGTCGACAGGGGAATGGCTACACCTTC.

The chain combines TRBV5-1 with TRBJ2-2, with a weak D call TRBD1 (5 bases). The CDR3 runs to 14 residues. The ends were cut back, 0 bases at V and 4 bases at J, with 7 bases in the middle. Germline V CDR1 and CDR2: SGHRS, YFSETQ. CDR3 region: CASSLGGPTGELFF. The DNA for the CDR3 is TGCGCCAGCAGCTTGGGGGGCCCCACCGGGGAGCTGTTTTTT.

This chain joins TRBV12-3 or TRBV12-4 and TRBJ1-5; D is undetermined. The length of the CDR3 is 13 residues. Trimming stripped 3 bases from V and 4 bases from J, with 7 bases between. For the CDR3, the DNA is TGTGCCAGCAGTTTCACACGGAATCAGCCCCAGCATTTT. Translating gives CASSFTRNQPQHF.

In this sample, this clonotype turned up a few times. The V gene is TRBV12-3 or TRBV12-4, the J gene TRBJ1-2, with D perhaps matching TRBD1 (5 bases). Trimming left V 1 base short and J 3 bases short, with 15 bases between. The CDR3 has 16 amino acids. The CDR3 reads CASSLDGVGEHYGYTF. The DNA of the CDR3 is TGTGCCAGCAGTTTAGACGGGGTGGGGGAGCACTATGGCTACACCTTC.

This clonotype was detected many times. CDR3 nucleotides: TGCGCCAGCAGCTTGGGCGGGGGCACCCTGAACACTGAAGCTTTCTTT. Translating gives CASSLGGGTLNTEAFF. This rearrangement joins TRBV5-1 to TRBJ1-1, with a possible D match to TRBD1 (6 bases). Trimming shortened V by 0 bases and J by 0 bases, and 12 bases separated the two germline ends. Germline values: CDR1 SGHRS, CDR2 YFSETQ. The CDR3 sequence is 16 residues long.

This clonotype was seen a handful of times. The chain uses TRBV2 and TRBJ1-1, with D possibly matching TRBD1 (5 bases). Trimming removed 3 bases from V and 0 bases from J, with 8 bases in between. The CDR3 is made up of 14 amino acids. Germline loops: CDR1 SNHLY, CDR2 FYNNEI. The DNA for the CDR3 is TGTGCCAGCAGTGACAGGGTAGTGAACACTGAAGCTTTCTTT. Protein: CASSDRVVNTEAFF.

This clonotype was seen more than once but under ten times. V usage is TRBV12-3 or TRBV12-4 and J usage is TRBJ1-2, with 8 positions matching TRBD1. The CDR3 totals 17 residues. The V gene end was trimmed by 1 base and the J gene end by 1 base; junction bases not matched to a gene: 8. In nucleotides, the CDR3 is TGTGCCAGCAGTTTAGGATCGACAGGGGTGTTTAACTATGGCTACACCTTC. It is translated as CASSLGSTGVFNYGYTF.

This clonotype was seen a handful of times. The chain recombines TRBV6-5 with TRBJ1-1; maybe TRBD1 (6 bases). V was trimmed by 0 bases and J by 5 bases, leaving 13 bases between them. The germline gives CDR1 MNHEY, CDR2 SVGAGI. CDR3 length: 15 residues. CDR3 sequence (DNA): TGTGCCAGCAGTTACTCGAGGGGCAGGGGAACTGAAGCTTTCTTT. Its protein is CASSYSRGRGTEAFF.

The chain combines TRBV3-1 with TRBJ2-7; D unresolved. Looked up from germline, CDR1 is LGHDT and CDR2 is YNNKEL (reference sequence). The CDR3 loop spans 13 amino acids. V lost 5 bases to trimming and J lost 2 bases, with 10 bases between them. Written as DNA, the CDR3 is TGTGCCAGCAGCGATGGGCCCGCCTACGAGCAGTACTTC. It specifies CASSDGPAYEQYF.

J is TRBJ2-5 and V is TRBV12-3 or TRBV12-4, with TRBD1 matching 7 bases. The CDR3 is 15 residues long. The V gene end was trimmed by 5 bases and the J gene end by 4 bases; junction bases not matched to a gene: 10. CDR3 DNA sequence: TGTGCCAGCAGTCCCGAACGACAGGGCTTAGAGACCCAGTACTTC. The encoded protein is CASSPERQGLETQYF.

The chain carries TRBV4-2 and TRBJ1-1, with 7 bases aligning to TRBD1. CDR1 and CDR2 (germline): LGHNA, YNFKEQ. The CDR3 totals 15 residues. The J segment lost 5 bases and the V segment lost 4 bases, leaving 10 bases of the junction unmatched. The DNA of the CDR3 is TGTGCCAGCAGCCCTCCCCGACAGGGTTCAACTGAAGCTTTCTTT. Translating it yields CASSPPRQGSTEAFF.

This chain links TRBV7-2 with TRBJ1-3; 7 nucleotides line up with TRBD1. The CDR3 is made up of 15 amino acids. After removal of 5 bases from V and 2 bases from J, the junction contained 6 bases not matched to a gene. Germline assignment: CDR1 SGHTA and CDR2 FQGNSA. CDR3 nucleotides: TGTGCCAGCAGCCCGGGACAGATTGCTGGAAACACCATATATTTT. It specifies CASSPGQIAGNTIYF.

This clonotype was found a few times. The V and J genes are TRBV25-1 and TRBJ1-2, with TRBD1 identical over 10 bases. The CDR3 contains 13 residues. Germline lookup yields CDR1 MGHDK and CDR2 SYGVNS. V lost 6 bases and J lost 8; bases outside the gene matches: 6. The DNA for the CDR3 is TGTGCCAGCAGGCACGGGACAGGGGAGGGCTACACCTTC. Its translation is CASRHGTGEGYTF.

This clonotype was seen many times. The rearrangement uses TRBV5-1 and TRBJ1-1, with D perhaps TRBD1 (6 bases). Trimming pared 3 bases from V and 2 bases from J, leaving 20 bases between. This CDR3 is 17 amino acids long. Germline CDR1 and CDR2: SGHRS and YFSETQ. DNA of the CDR3: TGCGCCAGCAGCTACCCCCTGGGGGCAGCCGTAAACACTGAAGCTTTCTTT. Protein sequence: CASSYPLGAAVNTEAFF.

J is TRBJ1-2 and V is TRBV5-5; the D is unclear. CDR3 size: 12 residues. V lost 4 bases and J 4 bases, leaving 8 bases between the germline ends. Per germline, CDR1 SGHKS and CDR2 YYEKEE (reference sequence). Written as DNA, the CDR3 is TGTGCCAGCAGCATGGACCGCTATGGCTACACCTTC. Protein product: CASSMDRYGYTF.

Only a few counts were recorded for this clonotype. The rearrangement uses TRBV20-1 and TRBJ2-1; 10 bases line up with TRBD2. CDR3 length equals 15 residues. Germline lookup yields CDR1 DFQATT and CDR2 SNEGSKA (reference sequence). The V segment lost 5 bases and the J segment 3 bases; nucleotides outside the gene matches: 7. This CDR3 is CSALQLAGIYNEQFF. In nucleotides, the CDR3 is TGCAGTGCTCTACAACTAGCGGGGATCTACAATGAGCAGTTCTTC.

Only a few counts were recorded for this clonotype. Its ends do not fully match the called genes, so a read error is possible. The V and J genes are TRBV10-3 and TRBJ1-3; D unclear. In germline, CDR1 is ENHRY, CDR2 SYGVKD. The CDR3 sequence is 11 residues long. As DNA, the CDR3 is TGTGCCATCAGTGATCTGGACCGCTATTTCTTT. Amino acids: CAISDLDRYFF.